The sequence of this TCR beta chain was determined in a study of shared clonotypes between healthy human individuals. As for the study in general: The people who gave samples were a couple of women and a few men aged 18 to 49. Researchers assigned three CD4 naive, three CD4 memory, two CD8 naive and one CD8 memory plate to each donor. Study results and caveats: Across a handful of donors, naive CD4 shared around 5%, naive CD8 around 4%, memory CD4 roughly 2.4%, memory CD8 0.4% to 0.5%.

A word on this clone: The antigen is undetermined.

Data came from immunoSEQ multiplex PCR; TCRdb stores just in-frame clones and leaves some out. The table has under 1,900,000 clones, less than 99% seen once. Germline V gene sequence: CDR1 SGHRS, CDR2 YFSETQ. V lost 0 bases and J 6 bases, leaving 34 bases between the germline ends. The CDR3 contains 21 residues. The receptor's source is a man aged 25-45 years in good health. The sequenced sample consisted of naive CD4+ T cells sorted from blood. Subset defined: CD45RA+ positively selected. The chain links TRBV5-1 to TRBJ2-7, with TRBD2 as a possible D gene (6 bases). CDR3 sequence: CASSLAAPMGGTPTGNIEQYF. The CDR3 DNA reads TGCGCCAGCAGCTTGGCCGCCCCGATGGGCGGGACCCCTACGGGCAACATCGAGCAGTACTTC.